Presented here are 32 T cell receptor beta chains from one specimen sequenced in a study of beta chain features in type 1 diabetes. Study outcomes and limitations: Shortening of TCRB CDR3s, moderate but significant, appeared in all four CD4+ subsets of Type 1 diabetes patients.

Their specific antigens are unknown. Expressed TCRB transcripts were sequenced because the entire RNA isolate underwent reverse transcription. Profiled with immunoSEQ multiplex PCR; TCRdb holds only in-frame clones, not every one. Of 250,000 to 300,000 clones in the sample, 24% are singletons; the top ten hold more than 0.009%. Source material: naive CD4+ T cells from blood. These receptor sequences come from a woman aged 25 to 39 with type 1 diabetes.

The genes are TRBV28 and TRBJ1-2, with D tentatively TRBD1 (6 bases). With 4 bases removed from V and 2 bases from J, the gap between germline ends came to 11 bases. Germline assignment: CDR1 MDHEN and CDR2 SYDVKM. This CDR3 comprises 14 residues. Here the CDR3 reads CASSSEGHNYGYTF. CDR3 in DNA: TGTGCCAGCAGTTCCGAGGGACACAACTATGGCTACACCTTC.

This clone was recorded a few times. This sequence joins TRBV7-9 and TRBJ2-4, with 9 bases fitting TRBD1. The trim removed 6 bases at V and 12 bases at J, leaving 12 bases unmatched. Germline V gene data show CDR1 as SEHNR and CDR2 as FQNEAQ (reference sequence). This CDR3 comprises 14 residues. DNA of the CDR3: TGTGCCAGCAGGCCTCCGACAGGGGGAATTGCTCAGTACTTC. As protein: CASRPPTGGIAQYF.

This chain links TRBV30 with TRBJ2-1, with D possibly being TRBD2 (6 bases). CDR3 size: 13 residues. V was clipped by 7 bases and J by 1 base, with 11 bases between them. CDR1 is GTSNPN, CDR2 SVGIG, per germline (reference sequence). The CDR3 coding sequence is TGTGCCTCCGCGGGGAAGTCCTACAATGAGCAGTTCTTC. Protein sequence: CASAGKSYNEQFF.

This clone showed up just a few times. This chain connects TRBV30 to TRBJ1-5, with D possibly being TRBD1 (5 bases). Trimming shortened V by 3 bases and J by 3 bases, and 9 bases separated the two germline ends. The CDR3 runs to 13 residues. CDR1 and CDR2 (germline): GTSNPN, SVGIG (reference sequence). The CDR3 region is CAWSKGANQPQHF. The CDR3 bases are TGTGCCTGGAGCAAAGGGGCCAATCAGCCCCAGCATTTT.

There are a few counts of this clone. The chain joins TRBV5-1 to TRBJ2-1; a possible D gene is TRBD2 (6 bases). V was pared by 0 bases and J by 9 bases, with 13 bases between. There are 14 residues in the CDR3. The germline gives CDR1 SGHRS, CDR2 YFSETQ. CDR3 DNA sequence: TGCGCCAGCAGCTTGGCGAGTCGGGGGTCTGAGCAGTTCTTC. Protein sequence: CASSLASRGSEQFF.

The V call is TRBV5-1, the J call TRBJ1-1, with a possible D match to TRBD1 (6 bases). Germline V CDR1 and CDR2: SGHRS, YFSETQ. This CDR3 is 13 amino acids long. V was shortened by 2 bases and J by 5 bases, with 10 bases between the two germline ends. The CDR3 DNA reads TGCGCCAGCAGCTTCGCAGGGGAAACTGAAGCTTTCTTT. It translates to CASSFAGETEAFF.

This clone was detected a few times. V usage is TRBV5-4 and J usage is TRBJ2-5; 7 nucleotides agree with TRBD2. V trimming: 4 bases; J trimming: 3 bases; junction bases outside the gene matches: 12. Germline V gives CDR1 SGHNT, CDR2 YYREEE (reference sequence). CDR3 length: 16 amino acids. The chain's CDR3 is CASSQDRRGREETQYF. CDR3 in DNA: TGTGCCAGCAGCCAAGATCGACGGGGGAGGGAAGAGACCCAGTACTTC.

This clone has only a few counts. The chain joins TRBV6-5 to TRBJ1-1; tentative D call: TRBD1 (5 bases). Trimming pared 6 bases from V and 7 bases from J, leaving 21 bases between. The CDR3 loop spans 15 amino acids. Germline V lookup: CDR1 MNHEY, CDR2 SVGAGI. CDR3 DNA sequence: TGTGCCAGCAGCTACACGGGACTTACCGACATTGAAGCTTTCTTT. This gives the protein CASSYTGLTDIEAFF.

Here the CDR3 reads CSVTAGGLYEQFF. CDR3 DNA: TGCAGCGTCACAGCGGGAGGGCTCTATGAGCAGTTCTTC. The rearrangement links TRBV29-1 to TRBJ2-1, with TRBD2 matching over 10 bases. Unmatched junction bases numbered 7, after V lost 6 bases and J lost 8 bases. This CDR3 spans 13 amino acids. Germline loops: CDR1 SQVTM, CDR2 ANQGSEA.

The chain combines TRBV2 with TRBJ2-5; possibly TRBD2 for D (5 bases). The CDR3 has 14 amino acids. Germline V gives CDR1 SNHLY, CDR2 FYNNEI. V lost 7 bases, J lost 2 bases, and 14 bases lay in between. In DNA, the CDR3 is TGTGCCAGCATTGGTTGGCGGGCACAAGAGACCCAGTACTTC. It specifies CASIGWRAQETQYF.

This rearrangement joins TRBV30 to TRBJ1-3; D perhaps matches TRBD1 (5 bases). CDR1 GTSNPN and CDR2 SVGIG come from the germline V gene (reference sequence). The ends were cut back, 1 base at V and 6 bases at J, with 10 bases in the middle. The CDR3 is made up of 13 amino acids. Here the CDR3 reads CAWSEGHINTIYF. CDR3 nucleotides: TGTGCCTGGAGTGAGGGGCACATAAACACCATATATTTT.

The gene calls are TRBV18 and TRBJ2-5; D not resolved. CDR1 and CDR2 from the germline V gene are KGHSH and LQKENI. This CDR3 spans 12 amino acids. V was shortened by 4 bases and J by 1 base, with 4 bases between the two germline ends. The CDR3: CASSLLQETQYF. CDR3 nucleotides: TGTGCCAGCTCACTTCTCCAAGAGACCCAGTACTTC.

The chain employs TRBV29-1 and TRBJ1-1, with unresolved D. Germline V CDR1 and CDR2: SQVTM, ANQGSEA. Between the trimmed V and J ends, which lost 5 bases and 0 bases, there was a span of 7 bases. The CDR3 contains 12 residues. The CDR3 bases are TGCAGCGTTACGAGGTTGAACACTGAAGCTTTCTTT. It translates to CSVTRLNTEAFF.

There are a few counts of this clone. The rearrangement uses TRBV9 and TRBJ1-2; 8 nucleotides align to TRBD1. Trimming took 2 bases from V and 1 from J; bases not matched to a gene: 1. CDR1 SGDLS and CDR2 YYNGEE come from the germline V gene. This CDR3 comprises 14 residues. The CDR3 coding sequence is TGTGCCAGCAGCGTGGACAGGGTTAACTATGGCTACACCTTC. It encodes CASSVDRVNYGYTF.

This clone was recorded a few times. The chain recombines TRBV5-1 with TRBJ2-5; no clear D gene. The CDR3 totals 12 residues. Trimming left V 5 bases short and J 2 bases short, with 7 bases between. Germline V gene sequence: CDR1 SGHRS, CDR2 YFSETQ. CDR3 bases: TGCGCCAGCAGTGAACTTCAAGAGACCCAGTACTTC. It translates to CASSELQETQYF.

This chain uses TRBV29-1 with TRBJ2-5; TRBD1 aligns across 9 bases. The germline V gene encodes CDR1 SQVTM and CDR2 ANQGSEA. The CDR3 is 13 residues long. Trimming cost V 7 bases and J 5 bases; bases outside gene matches: 8. The CDR3 nucleotides read TGCAGCGCAGATGGGACAGGGAGGGAGACCCAGTACTTC. Its protein product is CSADGTGRETQYF.

This clone was observed a handful of times. V gene TRBV14 combines with J gene TRBJ2-3; D call uncertain. The CDR3 loop spans 12 amino acids. Germline V gene lookup returns CDR1 SGHDN and CDR2 FVKESK. Trimming removed 3 bases from V and 8 bases from J, with 9 bases in between. Here the CDR3 DNA reads TGTGCCAGCAGCCAGTGGTTGAGTACGCAGTATTTT. It is translated as CASSQWLSTQYF.

This clone came up a few times. This sequence joins TRBV23-1 and TRBJ1-5; 9 bases line up with TRBD1. TRBV23-1 is an ORF for which the function is uncertain. This CDR3 is 16 amino acids long. V was clipped by 2 bases and J by 0 bases; unmatched bases: 2. CDR3 coding DNA: TGCGCCAGCAGTCAACGGACAGGGGATAGCAATCAGCCCCAGCATTTT. It encodes CASSQRTGDSNQPQHF.

This clone showed up just a few times. This chain uses TRBV28 with TRBJ2-1; D is possibly TRBD1 (7 bases). Germline CDR1 reads MDHEN; CDR2 reads SYDVKM. This CDR3 contains 14 residues. V was cut by 11 bases and J by 8 bases, with 22 bases left in between. CDR3 in amino acids: CAAEGAASVYEQFF. The CDR3 DNA reads as TGTGCCGCAGAGGGGGCGGCTAGCGTGTATGAGCAGTTCTTC. Filled out from reference TRBV28 and TRBJ2-1, the complete variable domain reads DVKVTQSSRYLVKRTGEKVFLECVQDMDHENMFWYRQDPGLGLRLIYFSYDVKMKEKGDIPEGYSVSREKKERFSLILESASTNQTSMYLCAAEGAASVYEQFFGPGTRLTVL.

J is TRBJ1-2 and V is TRBV20-1; D uncertain. CDR1 and CDR2 from the germline V gene are DFQATT and SNEGSKA (reference sequence). The V end was cut by 6 bases, the J end by 3 bases, with 8 bases between. CDR3 size: 11 residues. The CDR3 sequence: CSAPRDYGYTF. The CDR3 DNA reads TGCAGTGCACCGAGGGACTATGGCTACACCTTC.

This clone was recorded a few times. This sequence joins TRBV7-9 and TRBJ1-5, with TRBD1 matching over 9 bases. CDR3 length equals 14 residues. Germline V gene lookup returns CDR1 SEHNR and CDR2 FQNEAQ (reference sequence). V shed 5 bases, J shed 6 bases, and the junction held 5 bases outside the gene matches. The CDR3: CASSPGQGLQPQHF. CDR3 in DNA: TGTGCCAGCAGCCCGGGACAGGGCCTTCAGCCCCAGCATTTT. Full variable domain (outside the CDR3, taken from reference TRBV7-9 and TRBJ1-5): DTGVSQNPRHKITKRGQNVTFRCDPISEHNRLYWYRQTLGQGPEFLTYFQNEAQLEKSRLLSDRFSAERPKGSFSTLEIQRTEQGDSAMYLCASSPGQGLQPQHFGDGTRLSIL.

This clone was found a few times. The chain links TRBV29-1 to TRBJ1-4, with unresolved D. CDR3 length: 12 amino acids. CDR1 and CDR2 from the germline V gene are SQVTM and ANQGSEA. V was cut by 6 bases and J by 7 bases, with 12 bases left in between. CDR3: CSVEPSGEKLFF. In DNA, the CDR3 is TGCAGCGTCGAACCCTCGGGTGAAAAACTGTTTTTT.

This sequence joins TRBV18 and TRBJ1-2; TRBD1 matches 10 bases. This CDR3 region has 15 residues. After removal of 4 bases from V and 1 base from J, the junction contained 3 bases not matched to a gene. From germline, CDR1 is KGHSH and CDR2 LQKENI. In DNA form, the CDR3 reads TGTGCCAGCTCACGGGGACAGGGGAATAACTATGGCTACACCTTC. Protein product: CASSRGQGNNYGYTF.

The chain recombines TRBV5-1 with TRBJ2-1; a possible D gene is TRBD1 (5 bases). This CDR3 comprises 16 residues. Germline V gene data show CDR1 as SGHRS and CDR2 as YFSETQ. Trimming took off 0 bases at V and 3 bases at J, with 13 bases between the two ends. This chain's CDR3 is CASSLDPGRGYNEQFF. DNA of the CDR3: TGCGCCAGCAGCTTGGACCCCGGTAGGGGCTACAATGAGCAGTTCTTC.

In this sample, this clone turned up a few times. The rearrangement links TRBV15 to TRBJ1-1; D perhaps matches TRBD1 (6 bases). Trimming cost V 2 bases and J 2 bases, with 12 bases left between them. CDR3 length equals 15 residues. The germline V gene has CDR1 LNHNV and CDR2 YYDKDF (reference sequence). Here the CDR3 reads CATSRRLQGNTEAFF. CDR3 nucleotides: TGTGCCACCAGCAGAAGACTACAGGGTAACACTGAAGCTTTCTTT.

The chain has TRBV19 and TRBJ2-1; D not certain. V was pared by 3 bases and J by 3 bases, with 3 bases between. Germline CDR1 reads LNHDA; CDR2 reads SQIVND (reference sequence). This CDR3 is built from 12 residues. CDR3 region: CASSILYNEQFF. For the CDR3, the DNA is TGTGCCAGTAGTATTCTCTACAATGAGCAGTTCTTC. Full variable domain (rest looked up from reference TRBV19 and TRBJ2-1): DGGITQSPKYLFRKEGQNVTLSCEQNLNHDAMYWYRQDPGQGLRLIYYSQIVNDFQKGDIAEGYSVSREKKESFPLTVTSAQKNPTAFYLCASSILYNEQFFGPGTRLTVL.

V and J are TRBV19 and TRBJ1-2; 9 positions agree with TRBD1. Germline CDR1 is LNHDA and CDR2 is SQIVND (reference sequence). V lost 6 bases and J lost 6; bases outside the gene matches: 5. The CDR3 has 13 residues. The CDR3 DNA follows: TGTGCCAGTAGGGACAGGGGTCTGGATGGCTACACCTTC. It translates to CASRDRGLDGYTF.

This chain joins TRBV7-3 and TRBJ1-5; possibly TRBD1 for D (6 bases). Germline V lookup: CDR1 SGHTA, CDR2 FQGTGA. Trimming took off 5 bases at V and 9 bases at J, with 14 bases between the two ends. This CDR3 comprises 13 residues. DNA of the CDR3: TGTGCCAGCAGCCCGGGACAACTCCGGCCCCAGCATTTT. Encoded protein: CASSPGQLRPQHF.

The chain uses TRBV30 and TRBJ2-7; D perhaps matches TRBD1 (9 bases). This CDR3 is built from 15 residues. Trimming shortened V by 7 bases and J by 4 bases, and 23 bases separated the two germline ends. The germline V gene has CDR1 GTSNPN and CDR2 SVGIG (reference sequence). Written as DNA, the CDR3 is TGTGCCTCGCGACGGGGGGGGACAGGGTTTTACGAGCAGTACTTC. It yields the protein CASRRGGTGFYEQYF.

The chain couples TRBV15 to TRBJ1-2; TRBD1 is a possible D gene (6 bases). The CDR3 covers 15 residues. Germline-derived CDR1 and CDR2 are LNHNV and YYDKDF (reference sequence). The V end lost 1 base, the J end lost 8 bases, and 17 bases lay between the germline ends. Written as DNA, the CDR3 is TGTGCCACCAGCAGAGTCGTACAGGGTTTGGACGGCTACACCTTC. It codes for CATSRVVQGLDGYTF.

The chain uses TRBV9 and TRBJ2-5, with 8 bases identical to TRBD2. Germline CDR1 SGDLS, CDR2 YYNGEE. The CDR3 sequence is 15 residues long. Trimming took 5 bases from V and 5 from J; bases not matched to a gene: 11. The CDR3 here is CASSTFPRGGETQYF. In DNA, the CDR3 is TGTGCCAGCAGTACTTTCCCCCGGGGGGGGGAGACCCAGTACTTC.

The chain uses TRBV6-6 and TRBJ1-1; a weak D match, TRBD1 (5 bases). The CDR3 contains 15 residues. Trimming removed 0 bases from V and 4 bases from J, with 12 bases in between. CDR1 is MNHNY and CDR2 is SVGAGI in the germline V gene (reference sequence). CDR3: CASSYSTQGGTEAFF. CDR3 bases: TGTGCCAGCAGTTACTCGACCCAGGGAGGCACTGAAGCTTTCTTT.